A selection of T cell receptor beta chains follows, all from one sample in a study of blood T cell repertoires in COVID-19. The protocol was immunoSEQ multiplex PCR, while the TCRdb copy is restricted to in-frame clones and leaves out a portion. In the table there are about 60,000 clones, around 82% of which are singletons. Sequencing was done on a sample of peripheral blood. The receptors derive from a human donor in a cohort sampled during active COVID-19. Both conserved end residues are part of each CDR3. The order of the fields is CDR3 DNA, CDR3 protein, J gene, D gene, clone size, V gene. D genes are given only for firm matches. The size field is filled for only some rows; it gives once, few, many or a size class.

TGTGCCAGCAGTCTCACGGGAGACCCGTCCTACGAGCAGTACTTC	CASSLTGDPSYEQYF	TRBJ2-7	-	-	TRBV2
TGTGCCAGCAGCTTAGCGGGACTAGCGGGGGGGCCACACACCGGGGAGCTGTTTTTT	CASSLAGLAGGPHTGELFF	TRBJ2-2	TRBD2	once	TRBV7-8
TGTGCCAGCAGCCCCACAGGGGGCGAGGGTCAGCCCCAGCATTTT	CASSPTGGEGQPQHF	TRBJ1-5	TRBD1	few	TRBV5-5
TGTGCCAGCTGGGGGCGCCTCTCCTACGAGCAGTACTTC	CASWGRLSYEQYF	TRBJ2-7	-	-	TRBV2
TGCGCCAGCAGCCCGGGGACTAGCGGGACGTTTCCAGATGAGCAGTTCTTC	CASSPGTSGTFPDEQFF	TRBJ2-1	TRBD2	-	TRBV5-1
TGTGCCAGCAGCCCCCGGGGGGGAGCGGGGGGCTTTCCCAATGAGCAGTTCTTC	CASSPRGGAGGFPNEQFF	TRBJ2-1	TRBD2	-	TRBV3-1/TRBV3-2
TGCGCCAGCAGCATGACGGGAGATTCACCCCTCCACTTT	CASSMTGDSPLHF	TRBJ1-6	-	few	TRBV5-1
TGTGCCAGCAGCATGACAGTAAACACCGGGGAGCTGTTTTTT	CASSMTVNTGELFF	TRBJ2-2	-	-	TRBV6-2/TRBV6-3
TGTGCCAGCAGTACTCCGAGACAGGGGCCGGACACTGAAGCTTTCTTT	CASSTPRQGPDTEAFF	TRBJ1-1	TRBD1	-	TRBV6-6
TGTGCCAGCACCGACCCCAGGAGGGTTGACACTGAAGCTTTCTTT	CASTDPRRVDTEAFF	TRBJ1-1	-	-	TRBV6-6
TGTGCCAGCAGTCCCCGACTAATTAGCACAGATACGCAGTATTTT	CASSPRLISTDTQYF	TRBJ2-3	-	-	TRBV6-2/TRBV6-3
TGTGCCAGCAGCCAAGAACTGTTTATGAACACCGGGGAGCTGTTTTTT	CASSQELFMNTGELFF	TRBJ2-2	-	once	TRBV4-2
TGTGCCAGCAGCCTGAAAGTAGCGGGGACCACAGATACGCAGTATTTT	CASSLKVAGTTDTQYF	TRBJ2-3	TRBD2	-	TRBV5-4
TGCGCCAGCAGTGAGCACAGGGAGGGCCAGCCCCAGCATTTT	CASSEHREGQPQHF	TRBJ1-5	-	-	TRBV10-2
TGTGCCAGCAGCTTATTCCCCGACACGGCCAGGGTGTACTTC	CASSLFPDTARVYF	TRBJ2-7	-	-	TRBV11-2
TGTGCCAGCAGCAAACTCGTACGAGGGCCGGGGAGCTCCTACGAGCAGTACTTC	CASSKLVRGPGSSYEQYF	TRBJ2-7	-	-	TRBV21-1
TGTGCCAGCAGTAAATCACGAGGACTAGCGGTGGGGAGAGAGACCCAGTACTTC	CASSKSRGLAVGRETQYF	TRBJ2-5	TRBD2	-	TRBV2
TGTGCCAGCGGAAGCGGGCCTGGGTACACAGATACGCAGTATTTT	CASGSGPGYTDTQYF	TRBJ2-3	-	-	TRBV9
TGTGCCAGCAGCTTAGACGGGACAGGGGGCCTTAACGAAAAACTGTTTTTT	CASSLDGTGGLNEKLFF	TRBJ1-4	TRBD1	-	TRBV7-9
TGCGCCAGCAGCCACAGCCCGAACCGACAGCTGCGAGAGACCCAGTACTTC	CASSHSPNRQLRETQYF	TRBJ2-5	-	-	TRBV5-1
TGTGCCAGCAGTGTTGGGGGAGGGAGGGCCTACGAGCAGTACTTC	CASSVGGGRAYEQYF	TRBJ2-7	TRBD2	-	TRBV2
TGTGCCAGCAGCAGACCCAGGGGTAGTATCTACGAGCAGTACTTC	CASSRPRGSIYEQYF	TRBJ2-7	-	-	TRBV11-2
TGTGCCAGCACCACCTGGGACAGGGCCTCTAAGCCCCAGCATTTT	CASTTWDRASKPQHF	TRBJ1-5	TRBD1	-	TRBV6-5
TGTGCCACCAGTGATTATGGGGACATTATGAACACTGAAGCTTTCTTT	CATSDYGDIMNTEAFF	TRBJ1-1	-	-	TRBV24-1
TGTGCCAGCAGCTTTTATAGTAGGGTGAGCGGAGAGACCCAGTACTTC	CASSFYSRVSGETQYF	TRBJ2-5	-	-	TRBV21-1
TGTGCCAGCAGTGAGAGACAGCTTTATACGCAGTATTTT	CASSERQLYTQYF	TRBJ2-3	-	-	TRBV2
TGCGCCAGCAGCTTCGGAGACAGGACAGGGGCCAACGTCCTGACTTTC	CASSFGDRTGANVLTF	TRBJ2-6	-	-	TRBV5-1
TGTGCCAGCAGTGCCGGGCAGTATTTT	CASSAGQYF	TRBJ2-3	-	-	TRBV6-4
TGTGCCAGCAGCTACCGGCGAGGGAATCACTACGAGCAGTACTTC	CASSYRRGNHYEQYF	TRBJ2-7	-	-	TRBV13
TGTGCCAGCAGACGGGACAGCTCCTTCTATGGCTACACCTTC	CASRRDSSFYGYTF	TRBJ1-2	TRBD1	-	TRBV27
TGTGCCAGCAGTTTAGCGGGGGTTAATGAAAAACTTTTTTTT	CASSLAGVNEKLFF	TRBJ1-4	-	-	TRBV27
TGTGCCAGTAGTAATGAGGGGGGGCTGCCGAACCAGCCCCAGCATTTT	CASSNEGGLPNQPQHF	TRBJ1-5	-	-	TRBV19
TGTGCCAGCAGCCAACGCCCGGGACAGGGGGTTTCTGAAGCTTTCTTT	CASSQRPGQGVSEAFF	TRBJ1-1	TRBD1	-	TRBV14
TGTGCCAGTAGTATAAGGACAGGGGGCTTCTACGAGCAGTACTTC	CASSIRTGGFYEQYF	TRBJ2-7	TRBD1	-	TRBV19
TGTGCCAGCAGTTACTCCCTAGCGGGGGGGCGAGAGCAGTACTTC	CASSYSLAGGREQYF	TRBJ2-7	TRBD2	-	TRBV6-6
TGTGCCAGCAGCTTGGGGTCGGACAGGATAGATTCACCCCTCCACTTT	CASSLGSDRIDSPLHF	TRBJ1-6	TRBD1	once	TRBV7-6
TGTGCCAGCAGCTTAGTTAGAGGGGGCGGAGATACGCAGTATTTT	CASSLVRGGGDTQYF	TRBJ2-3	TRBD1	-	TRBV11-2
TGTGCCAGCAGCCTACAGACAGGGATCGGAGCTTTCTTT	CASSLQTGIGAFF	TRBJ1-1	TRBD1	-	TRBV11-2
TGTGCCAGCAGTTGGACTAGCGGATCCTACGAGCAGTACTTC	CASSWTSGSYEQYF	TRBJ2-7	TRBD2	few	TRBV6-6
TGCGCCAGCAGTGGAGGTACTAACTCCTATAATTCACCCCTCCACTTT	CASSGGTNSYNSPLHF	TRBJ1-6	-	few	TRBV5-1
TGTGCCAGCAGCCGAAGCGGGGGGGCCTACAATGAGCAGTTCTTC	CASSRSGGAYNEQFF	TRBJ2-1	TRBD2	few	TRBV3-1/TRBV3-2
TGTGCCACCAGCAGGCCAAGACAGGGGTGGAACGAGCAGTACTTC	CATSRPRQGWNEQYF	TRBJ2-7	TRBD1	-	TRBV15
TGTGCCAGCTCTCGACAGGGGACCAACACTGAAGCTTTCTTT	CASSRQGTNTEAFF	TRBJ1-1	TRBD1	-	TRBV2
TGTGCCAGCAGCTCCCTAATCCGGGAGGGGAGGGGTTCACCCCTCCACTTT	CASSSLIREGRGSPLHF	TRBJ1-6	-	-	TRBV27
TGTGCCAGCAGCCCGGAGGACAGGGTAACTAATGAAAAACTGTTTTTT	CASSPEDRVTNEKLFF	TRBJ1-4	TRBD1	-	TRBV9
TGTGCCAGCAGCTTGAGGACAGGGGGTAATTCACCCCTCCACTTT	CASSLRTGGNSPLHF	TRBJ1-6	TRBD1	-	TRBV11-2
TGTGCCAGCAGCCGGGCTGGGACTAGTCTCTACGAGCAGTACTTC	CASSRAGTSLYEQYF	TRBJ2-7	TRBD2	-	TRBV4-2
TGTGCCAGCAGTAGTACAGAAACCTACGAGCAGTACTTC	CASSSTETYEQYF	TRBJ2-7	-	-	TRBV6-5
TGTGCCAGCAGCGCCGAAATTTCTGGGGGCGCCTCCTTAGCCAAAAACATTCAGTACTTC	CASSAEISGGASLAKNIQYF	TRBJ2-4	-	once	TRBV9
TGTGCCAGCAGCCGCCGGGCGGGGGGCGCTGAAGCTTTCTTT	CASSRRAGGAEAFF	TRBJ1-1	-	-	TRBV3-1/TRBV3-2
TGTGCCATCAGTGAAGGCAAAGGGAGCTCTGGAAACACCATATATTTT	CAISEGKGSSGNTIYF	TRBJ1-3	-	-	TRBV10-3
TGTGCCAGCAGCGCGCTTTTTAGACAGGGTGTCTTGAACACTGAAGCTTTCTTT	CASSALFRQGVLNTEAFF	TRBJ1-1	TRBD1	once	TRBV7-9
TGTGCCAGCAGCTTCACCCCCGGGACACCCTACAATGAGCAGTTCTTC	CASSFTPGTPYNEQFF	TRBJ2-1	-	many	TRBV5-6